The rows below give T cell receptor beta chains drawn from one sample of a study of beta chain features in type 1 diabetes. Method: immunoSEQ multiplex PCR; TCRdb's copy keeps in-frame clones and lacks some. Here the sample spans under 300,000 clones, 25% to 30% being singletons. Material for sequencing was central memory CD4+ T cells from blood. These receptors all stem from a man younger than 45 in good health. Both conserved end residues are part of each CDR3. Each record gives: J gene, clone size, V gene, D gene, CDR3 DNA, CDR3 protein. The D gene is left open where the match is weak. Only some rows state a clone size, as once, few, many or a class for expanded clones.

j_gene: TRBJ2-7; abundance: NA; v_gene: TRBV5-1; d_gene: TRBD1; CDR3nt: TGCGCCAGCAGCTTGGAGGACAGGGGAGGGGAGCAGTACTTC; CDR3aa: CASSLEDRGGEQYF
j_gene: TRBJ1-6; abundance: few; v_gene: TRBV5-6; d_gene: NA; CDR3nt: TGTGCCAGCAGCTTGATGCCAAGCCCCGGAGGTAATTCACCCCTCCACTTT; CDR3aa: CASSLMPSPGGNSPLHF
j_gene: TRBJ2-1; abundance: few; v_gene: TRBV15; d_gene: NA; CDR3nt: TGTGCCATCTCGGGAGCTGGAGGCAATGAGCAGTTCTTC; CDR3aa: CAISGAGGNEQFF
j_gene: TRBJ2-5; abundance: few; v_gene: TRBV29-1; d_gene: NA; CDR3nt: TGCAGCGTTCGTCGGGAGACCCAGTACTTC; CDR3aa: CSVRRETQYF
j_gene: TRBJ2-7; abundance: NA; v_gene: TRBV7-2; d_gene: NA; CDR3nt: TGTGCCAGCAGCTTCGGCCCTAAGCCCTACGAGCAGTACTTC; CDR3aa: CASSFGPKPYEQYF
j_gene: TRBJ2-7; abundance: NA; v_gene: TRBV5-6; d_gene: TRBD2; CDR3nt: TGTGCCAGCAGCTCCGCGGGGGGCGCGATCCACGAGCAGTACTTC; CDR3aa: CASSSAGGAIHEQYF
j_gene: TRBJ2-1; abundance: many; v_gene: TRBV5-6; d_gene: NA; CDR3nt: TGTGCCAGCAGCTCCTCCGGCGTAAGCAATGAGCAGTTCTTC; CDR3aa: CASSSSGVSNEQFF
j_gene: TRBJ2-7; abundance: NA; v_gene: TRBV7-9; d_gene: TRBD2; CDR3nt: TGTGCCAGCAGCTTAGGAGGTAGCGGGATTCTTTCGGAGCAGTACTTC; CDR3aa: CASSLGGSGILSEQYF
j_gene: TRBJ2-1; abundance: few; v_gene: TRBV5-4; d_gene: TRBD2; CDR3nt: TGTGCCAGCAGCCCCTCCGGGACTAGCGGGAGCAATGAGCAGTTCTTC; CDR3aa: CASSPSGTSGSNEQFF
j_gene: TRBJ2-7; abundance: NA; v_gene: TRBV5-1; d_gene: NA; CDR3nt: TGCGCCAGCAGCGACAGCAGAGCATACGAGCAGTACTTC; CDR3aa: CASSDSRAYEQYF
j_gene: TRBJ2-6; abundance: few; v_gene: TRBV5-1; d_gene: NA; CDR3nt: TGCGCCAGCAGCTCCGATACGAACTCTGGGGCCAACGTCCTGACTTTC; CDR3aa: CASSSDTNSGANVLTF
j_gene: TRBJ2-3; abundance: few; v_gene: TRBV30; d_gene: TRBD1; CDR3nt: TGTGCCTGGAGGAGGACAGGAGGCACAGATACGCAGTATTTT; CDR3aa: CAWRRTGGTDTQYF
j_gene: TRBJ2-1; abundance: few; v_gene: TRBV9; d_gene: TRBD1; CDR3nt: TGTGCCAGCAGCAGCGGGACAGGGGGATTTCCTAACAATGAGCAGTTCTTC; CDR3aa: CASSSGTGGFPNNEQFF
j_gene: TRBJ2-7; abundance: NA; v_gene: TRBV9; d_gene: NA; CDR3nt: TGTGCCAGCAGCGTAGGAGGAGGCGACGCCTACGAGCAGTACTTC; CDR3aa: CASSVGGGDAYEQYF
j_gene: TRBJ2-7; abundance: NA; v_gene: TRBV4-3; d_gene: NA; CDR3nt: TGCGCCAGCAGCCAAGATCACCCAGGGGCGGCAGGCGAGCAGTACTTC; CDR3aa: CASSQDHPGAAGEQYF
j_gene: TRBJ1-6; abundance: NA; v_gene: TRBV6-6; d_gene: NA; CDR3nt: TGTGCCAGCAGGAAGGAATCCTCACCCCTCCACTTT; CDR3aa: CASRKESSPLHF
j_gene: TRBJ1-2; abundance: NA; v_gene: TRBV6-5; d_gene: NA; CDR3nt: TGTGCCAGCAGTTACGCAGGAACGAACTATGGCTACACCTTC; CDR3aa: CASSYAGTNYGYTF
j_gene: TRBJ2-7; abundance: NA; v_gene: TRBV7-2; d_gene: NA; CDR3nt: TGTGCCAGCAGCTTAGGATGGGGCGAGCAGTACTTC; CDR3aa: CASSLGWGEQYF
j_gene: TRBJ2-5; abundance: few; v_gene: TRBV29-1; d_gene: TRBD2; CDR3nt: TGCAGCGTTGTGGGGGGGGTTCAAGTCCAAGAGACCCAGTACTTC; CDR3aa: CSVVGGVQVQETQYF
j_gene: TRBJ2-2; abundance: NA; v_gene: TRBV30; d_gene: TRBD1; CDR3nt: TGTGCCTGGACGAGGGACAGGGGCGCCGGGGAGCTGTTTTTT; CDR3aa: CAWTRDRGAGELFF
j_gene: TRBJ1-1; abundance: many; v_gene: TRBV7-9; d_gene: NA; CDR3nt: TGTGCCAGCAGCGTATATCAGGGTACCGAAGCTTTCTTT; CDR3aa: CASSVYQGTEAFF
j_gene: TRBJ1-6; abundance: many; v_gene: TRBV11-3; d_gene: TRBD1; CDR3nt: TGTGCCAGCGCCAGGGGGACTATAGGTTCACCCCTCCACTTT; CDR3aa: CASARGTIGSPLHF
j_gene: TRBJ1-1; abundance: NA; v_gene: TRBV27; d_gene: TRBD1; CDR3nt: TGTGCCAGCAGTTTACAGGGGGGCACTGAAGCTTTCTTT; CDR3aa: CASSLQGGTEAFF
j_gene: TRBJ1-6; abundance: NA; v_gene: TRBV2; d_gene: TRBD1; CDR3nt: TGTGCCAGCAGTGTCGGGACAGGGCATTCACCCCTCCACTTT; CDR3aa: CASSVGTGHSPLHF
j_gene: TRBJ2-2; abundance: few; v_gene: TRBV30; d_gene: NA; CDR3nt: TGTGCCTGCCCTCATATGGGGCGGCTGTTTTTT; CDR3aa: CACPHMGRLFF
j_gene: TRBJ2-4; abundance: few; v_gene: TRBV5-4; d_gene: TRBD2; CDR3nt: TGTGCCAGCAGCTTGCCTAGCGGCCAAAACATTCAGTACTTC; CDR3aa: CASSLPSGQNIQYF
j_gene: TRBJ2-2; abundance: few; v_gene: TRBV28; d_gene: TRBD1; CDR3nt: TGTGCCAGCGGGGCACAGGGGGGCACCGGGGAGCTGTTTTTT; CDR3aa: CASGAQGGTGELFF
j_gene: TRBJ2-7; abundance: NA; v_gene: TRBV27; d_gene: NA; CDR3nt: TGTGCCAGCAGTACAGGGCCCTACGAGCAGTACTTC; CDR3aa: CASSTGPYEQYF
j_gene: TRBJ2-1; abundance: few; v_gene: TRBV7-2; d_gene: NA; CDR3nt: TGTGCCAGCAGCGTTATGGAGGGAGGCTACAATGAGCAGTTCTTC; CDR3aa: CASSVMEGGYNEQFF
j_gene: TRBJ1-1; abundance: NA; v_gene: TRBV7-9; d_gene: NA; CDR3nt: TGTGCCAGCAGCTTACTGGGCCTGAACACTGAAGCTTTCTTT; CDR3aa: CASSLLGLNTEAFF
j_gene: TRBJ2-7; abundance: few; v_gene: TRBV30; d_gene: NA; CDR3nt: TGTGCCTGGAGTGTTCCGGCCGGCGGAATTTTCGAGCAGTACTTC; CDR3aa: CAWSVPAGGIFEQYF
j_gene: TRBJ2-7; abundance: few; v_gene: TRBV28; d_gene: NA; CDR3nt: TGTGCCAGCTCTACGTCGGGGCAGGGGTACGAGCAGTACTTC; CDR3aa: CASSTSGQGYEQYF
j_gene: TRBJ2-4; abundance: NA; v_gene: TRBV6-1; d_gene: NA; CDR3nt: TGTGCCAGCAGGGACAATACCAAAAACATTCAGTACTTC; CDR3aa: CASRDNTKNIQYF
j_gene: TRBJ2-2; abundance: NA; v_gene: TRBV9; d_gene: NA; CDR3nt: TGTGCCAGCAGCCCGTCAACAGGGTTGGTAACCGGGGAGCTGTTTTTT; CDR3aa: CASSPSTGLVTGELFF
j_gene: TRBJ2-3; abundance: NA; v_gene: TRBV7-2; d_gene: NA; CDR3nt: TGTGCCAGCAGCACCCAGACTGGCACAGATACGCAGTATTTT; CDR3aa: CASSTQTGTDTQYF
j_gene: TRBJ2-1; abundance: NA; v_gene: TRBV2; d_gene: NA; CDR3nt: TGTGCCAGCAAGGACACAAACAATGAGCAGTTCTTC; CDR3aa: CASKDTNNEQFF
j_gene: TRBJ2-3; abundance: NA; v_gene: TRBV29-1; d_gene: NA; CDR3nt: TGCAGCCATTCTGACGGCTACACAGATACGCAGTATTTT; CDR3aa: CSHSDGYTDTQYF
j_gene: TRBJ2-3; abundance: NA; v_gene: TRBV19; d_gene: TRBD2; CDR3nt: TGTGCCAGTAGTGAAACAGGGAGCGGGGGAGATACGCAGTATTTT; CDR3aa: CASSETGSGGDTQYF
j_gene: TRBJ1-2; abundance: NA; v_gene: TRBV30; d_gene: NA; CDR3nt: TGTGCCTGGAGGCCTGCGGGCAGACAATATGGCTACACCTTC; CDR3aa: CAWRPAGRQYGYTF
j_gene: TRBJ2-1; abundance: few; v_gene: TRBV28; d_gene: TRBD2; CDR3nt: TGTGCCAGCCGATTCACTAGCGGGGGACTAAATGAGCAGTTCTTC; CDR3aa: CASRFTSGGLNEQFF
j_gene: TRBJ1-2; abundance: NA; v_gene: TRBV7-2; d_gene: NA; CDR3nt: TGTGCCAGCAGCCCAATTGGTGGCGGCTACACCTTC; CDR3aa: CASSPIGGGYTF
j_gene: TRBJ1-2; abundance: NA; v_gene: TRBV20-1; d_gene: NA; CDR3nt: TGCAGTGCTGAGGACTTCTATGGCTACACCTTC; CDR3aa: CSAEDFYGYTF
j_gene: TRBJ2-1; abundance: NA; v_gene: TRBV7-9; d_gene: NA; CDR3nt: TGTGCCAGCAGCTTAACTCGCGGGACAGCTAGGGGGAATGAGCAGTTCTTC; CDR3aa: CASSLTRGTARGNEQFF
j_gene: TRBJ2-1; abundance: NA; v_gene: TRBV7-2; d_gene: TRBD2; CDR3nt: TGTGCCAGCAGCTTAGTTTCCTCGGCTAGCGGGAGTGAAAGGCAGTTCTTC; CDR3aa: CASSLVSSASGSERQFF
j_gene: TRBJ2-7; abundance: NA; v_gene: TRBV6-5; d_gene: NA; CDR3nt: TGTGCCAGCATTTTACGGACAGACGAGCAGTACTTC; CDR3aa: CASILRTDEQYF
j_gene: TRBJ1-1; abundance: few; v_gene: TRBV7-9; d_gene: NA; CDR3nt: TGTGCCAGCAACGTTCCGGGCCCTACGTTGGCTTTCTTT; CDR3aa: CASNVPGPTLAFF
j_gene: TRBJ2-3; abundance: few; v_gene: TRBV28; d_gene: NA; CDR3nt: TGTGCCAGCAGTCAGATAGATACGCAGTATTTT; CDR3aa: CASSQIDTQYF
j_gene: TRBJ2-1; abundance: NA; v_gene: TRBV9; d_gene: NA; CDR3nt: TGTGCCAGCAGCGCGGAAGGGGGATGGAACAATGAGCAGTTCTTC; CDR3aa: CASSAEGGWNNEQFF
j_gene: TRBJ2-3; abundance: NA; v_gene: TRBV4-2; d_gene: TRBD2; CDR3nt: TGTGCCAGCAGCCAAGAAACCCCAAGCGGGGGGTCCCGGGATACGCAGTATTTT; CDR3aa: CASSQETPSGGSRDTQYF
j_gene: TRBJ2-2; abundance: many; v_gene: TRBV5-1; d_gene: NA; CDR3nt: TGCGCCAGCTACCCTAACACCGGGGAGCTGTTTTTT; CDR3aa: CASYPNTGELFF
j_gene: TRBJ1-1; abundance: NA; v_gene: TRBV30; d_gene: NA; CDR3nt: TGTGCCTGGAGTGTTCGGGGATATAACACTGAAGCTTTCTTT; CDR3aa: CAWSVRGYNTEAFF
j_gene: TRBJ2-3; abundance: NA; v_gene: TRBV5-1; d_gene: NA; CDR3nt: TGCGCCAGCAGCTTGGATGGGGTGGCCGCAGATACGCAGTATTTT; CDR3aa: CASSLDGVAADTQYF